This TCR beta chain was sequenced in a study of T cells in Graves' hyperthyroidism and ophthalmopathy. With V trimmed by 8 bases and J by 4 bases, 6 bases remained unmatched. There are 13 residues in the CDR3. The V gene's germline CDR1 is MGHDK and CDR2 SYGVNS. RNA transcripts yielded amplified TCR beta CDR3 regions. TCR CDR3 regions were first amplified by RT-PCR with HTBI primers. TCRdb called the multiplex PCR reads again in MiXCR, with one record for every CDR3 protein. The table has 650,000 to 800,000 distinct CDR3 sequences, 45% seen once; the top ten hold under 8.5%. V gene TRBV25-1 combines with J gene TRBJ1-1; 8 bases are shared with TRBD1. This receptor was taken from an adult man with Graves' disease, either hyperthyroidism or ophthalmopathy (not recorded which). Sample: peripheral blood or thyroid tissue (not recorded which). Here the CDR3 reads CASLMDRVTEAFF. DNA of the CDR3: TGTGCCAGCTTAATGGACAGGGTCACTGAAGCTTTCTTT. Together with reference TRBV25-1 and TRBJ1-1, the CDR3 gives the full variable domain: EADIYQTPRYLVIGTGKKITLECSQTMGHDKMYWYQQDPGMELHLIHYSYGVNSTEKGDLSSESTVSRIRTEHFPLTLESARPSHTSQYLCASLMDRVTEAFFGQGTRLTVV.